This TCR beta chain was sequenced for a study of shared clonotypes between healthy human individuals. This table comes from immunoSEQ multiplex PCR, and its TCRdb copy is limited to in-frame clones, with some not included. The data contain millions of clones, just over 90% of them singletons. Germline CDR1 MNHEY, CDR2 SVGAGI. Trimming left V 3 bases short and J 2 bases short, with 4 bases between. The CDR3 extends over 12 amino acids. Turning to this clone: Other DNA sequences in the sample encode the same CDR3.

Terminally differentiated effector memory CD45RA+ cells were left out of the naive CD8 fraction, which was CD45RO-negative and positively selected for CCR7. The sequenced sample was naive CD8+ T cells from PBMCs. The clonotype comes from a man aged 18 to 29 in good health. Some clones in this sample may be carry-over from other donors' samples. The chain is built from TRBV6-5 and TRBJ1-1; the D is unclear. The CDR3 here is CASSYRNTEAFF. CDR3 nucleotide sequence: TGTGCCAGCAGTTATCGAAACACTGAAGCTTTCTTT.